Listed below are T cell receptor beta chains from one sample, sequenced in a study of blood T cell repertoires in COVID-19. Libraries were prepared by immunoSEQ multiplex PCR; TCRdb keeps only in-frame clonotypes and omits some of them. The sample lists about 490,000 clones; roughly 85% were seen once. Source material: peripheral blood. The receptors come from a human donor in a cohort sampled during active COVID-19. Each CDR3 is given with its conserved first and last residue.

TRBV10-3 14 CAITRQSNTGELFF
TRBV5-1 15 CASSLDLAAYNEQFF
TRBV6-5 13 CASRTGGTNEQYF
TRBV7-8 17 CASSLSGAGSNTGELFF
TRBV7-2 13 CASSLIGVETQYF
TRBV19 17 CASTTFRLGEGNQPQHF
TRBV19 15 CASTRGQGYQETQYF
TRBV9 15 CASSVGDRGTYGYTF
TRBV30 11 CAWGGDYEQYF
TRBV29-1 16 CSVDGGRQGVNTEAFF
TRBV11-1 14 CASSFTETSYEQYF
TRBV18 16 CASSPGQGSSYNEQFF
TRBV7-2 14 CASSLGGGGSPLHF
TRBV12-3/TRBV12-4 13 CASSQDRDYGYTF
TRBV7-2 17 CASSLPRGSGTQETQYF
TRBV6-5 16 CASSYLFQGAPYEQYF